A selection of T cell receptor beta chains follows, all from one sample in a study of response to subunit inactivated influenza vaccine. MiXCR, applied by TCRdb to the RT-PCR reads, yields one record per CDR3 protein. The sample has roughly 500,000 distinct CDR3 sequences; 15% to 20% are singletons. This sample comprised CD4+ T cells sorted from PBMCs, obtained 23 months after vaccination. The receptors derive from a man between 50 and 69 years old who received an inactivated influenza vaccine. CDR3s include the opening cysteine and the closing phenylalanine or tryptophan.

TRBJ2-1	TRBV2	13	CASSDLERGKQFF
TRBJ2-2	TRBV5-1	13	CASSRGDTGELFF
TRBJ2-1	TRBV20-1	14	CSASASALFNEQFF
TRBJ1-2	TRBV7-6	14	CASSPTGDRGFYTF
TRBJ1-1	TRBV20-1	14	CSAPWTLTDTEAFF
TRBJ2-3	TRBV7-8	13	CASSIQGVDTQYF
TRBJ1-5	TRBV12-3/TRBV12-4	14	CASSRDRGLQPQHF
TRBJ2-1	TRBV15	14	CATSGSGQYNEQFF
TRBJ2-4	TRBV9	14	CASSVAGDMSIQYF
TRBJ1-4	TRBV30	16	CAWKNTLRGSGEKLFF
TRBJ1-1	TRBV12-3/TRBV12-4	14	CASSQNRGGGEAFF
TRBJ2-1	TRBV12-3/TRBV12-4	14	CASILGLASYEQFF
TRBJ1-3	TRBV4-3	16	CASSPRQGEFGNTIYF
TRBJ2-5	TRBV20-1	12	CSAPRNLGDQYF
TRBJ2-5	TRBV24-1	13	CATGEGGKETQYF
TRBJ1-5	TRBV20-1	14	CSAGRGIVNQPQHF
TRBJ1-6	TRBV6-1	15	CASSLSGGRNSPLHF
TRBJ2-4	TRBV20-1	13	CSTSRQDKNIQYF